What follows are 5 T cell receptor beta chains derived from one specimen sequenced in a study of read filtering for tumor transcriptome and immune sequencing. The library was built from roughly 400 ng RNA with molecular barcoded adaptors for alpha/delta and beta/gamma chains. MiXCR, applied by TCRdb to the reads, yields one record per CDR3 protein. The sample has 100,000 to 150,000 distinct CDR3 sequences; about 13% are singletons. Input material: a population of CD138-negative cells sorted from bone marrow. The receptors were sampled from a donor at least 40 years old with multiple myeloma.

This clonotype occurred many times. The rearrangement links TRBV5-1 to TRBJ2-5, with D unclear. V was trimmed by 0 bases and J by 5 bases, leaving 8 bases between them. The CDR3 spans 13 residues. The V gene's germline CDR1 is SGHRS and CDR2 YFSETQ. This CDR3 is CASSLGSGETQYF. As DNA, the CDR3 is TGCGCCAGCAGCTTGGGATCCGGCGAGACCCAGTACTTC.

In this sample, this clonotype turned up many times. This chain joins TRBV29-1 and TRBJ2-4; TRBD1 matches 9 bases. Trimming at V came to 6 bases and at J to 2 bases, leaving 5 bases not matched to a gene. CDR1 is SQVTM, CDR2 ANQGSEA, per germline. This CDR3 has 14 amino acids. The CDR3 nucleotides are TGCAGCGTCGGGACAGGGATGTCCAAAAACATTCAGTACTTC. Its protein product is CSVGTGMSKNIQYF.

The rearrangement uses TRBV27 and TRBJ1-1; a weak D match, TRBD1 (6 bases). The V end lost 5 bases, the J end lost 1 base, and 11 bases lay between the germline ends. CDR1 and CDR2 from the germline V gene are MNHEY and SMNVEV (reference sequence). The CDR3 runs to 14 residues. The CDR3 coding sequence is TGTGCCAGCAGTCGGCAGACAGGGAACACTGAAGCTTTCTTT. It codes for CASSRQTGNTEAFF.

This clonotype was counted many times. V and J are TRBV5-1 and TRBJ2-7, with TRBD1 matching over 7 bases. The CDR3 consists of 14 residues. Unmatched junction bases numbered 3, after V lost 1 base and J lost 2 bases. CDR1 is SGHRS, CDR2 YFSETQ, per germline. The CDR3: CASSLLQGAYEQYF. The DNA for the CDR3 is TGCGCCAGCAGCTTGTTGCAGGGGGCCTACGAGCAGTACTTC.

Many counts were recorded for this clonotype. The V call is TRBV20-1, the J call TRBJ1-2; 10 bases agree with TRBD1. The CDR3 runs 15 residues. V lost 0 bases to trimming and J lost 6 bases; unmatched junction nucleotides: 7. CDR1 is DFQATT and CDR2 is SNEGSKA in the germline V gene (reference sequence). This CDR3 is CSAREEFGTGDGYTF. The CDR3 coding sequence is TGCAGTGCTAGAGAAGAGTTTGGGACAGGGGATGGCTACACCTTC.